Below are 21 T cell receptor beta chains sequenced from a single sample in a study of naive and memory T cell subsets (dated by TCRdb to about 2017). The method was UMI-ligation and nested PCR. The sequencing machine was an Illumina MiSeq. To cover both TRBC1 and TRBC2, the beta constant-region primer consisted of an equimolar mix of two oligonucleotides. The ligated cDNA went through four rounds of PCR with nested alpha and beta constant-region primers together with the SP2 primer. The raw public data were reprocessed by TCRdb itself: fastp quality trimming at Q25, MiXCR clonotype calling, in-frame beta chains only. Rows matching on CDR3 protein sequence are summarized as one entry with the most common DNA and genes. Recorded for this sample are about 18,000 distinct CDR3 sequences; 8.5% to 9.5% of them occurred a single time. Jointly, the top ten make up under 25% of the sample. The sequencing sample was made of central memory CD8+ T cells from blood. What the cell subset or site label conveys for this sample: central memory, CD45RA- CD27+. The origin of the receptors is a human donor in good health.

This clonotype was counted between two and nine times. The V gene is TRBV12-3 or TRBV12-4, the J gene TRBJ2-1, with TRBD1 identical over 7 bases. V was pared by 6 bases and J by 4 bases, with 6 bases of the junction left unmatched. The CDR3 sequence is 14 residues long. The CDR3 coding sequence is TGTGCCAGCAGCCGGGGACAGCGTTACAATGAGCAGTTCTTC. It is translated as CASSRGQRYNEQFF.

In its sample, this clonotype was seen many times. This chain connects TRBV20-1 to TRBJ1-4; the match to TRBD1 covers 10 bases. The CDR3 contains 15 residues. V shed 3 bases, J shed 7 bases, and the junction held 8 bases outside the gene matches. Germline V gene lookup returns CDR1 DFQATT and CDR2 SNEGSKA (reference sequence). CDR3 bases: TGCAGTGCTAGTCTTGGACAGGGGGATGTTGAAAAACTGTTTTTT. Translation: CSASLGQGDVEKLFF.

This clonotype came up a few times. This sequence joins TRBV4-2 and TRBJ2-1, with 13 bases aligning to TRBD2. The ends lost 2 bases at V and 9 bases at J; junction bases unmatched: 7. The germline gives CDR1 LGHNA, CDR2 YNFKEQ. CDR3 length: 16 residues. The CDR3 loop is CASSQQLAGGRSEQFF. The CDR3, as DNA: TGTGCCAGCAGCCAACAACTAGCGGGGGGGCGAAGTGAGCAGTTCTTC.

Remarks on this clonotype: A much larger clonotype is one base distant, so this may be a read error. This chain connects TRBV6-4 to TRBJ2-2, with a possible D match to TRBD1 (6 bases). This CDR3 has 16 residues. CDR1 and CDR2 (germline): MRHNA, SNTAGT. The CDR3 DNA reads TGTGCCAGCAGTGTCTTACCAGGGGCGAACATCGGGGAGCTGTTTTTT. Residues: CASSVLPGANIGELFF.

This clonotype was observed at least ten times. This chain uses TRBV10-3 with TRBJ1-1; maybe TRBD1 (5 bases). V lost 0 bases to trimming and J lost 5 bases, with 10 bases between them. Germline V gene lookup returns CDR1 ENHRY and CDR2 SYGVKD. The CDR3 runs 14 residues. Here the CDR3 reads CAISESEEGTEAFF. CDR3 coding DNA: TGTGCCATCAGTGAGTCTGAGGAGGGGACTGAAGCTTTCTTT.

This clonotype showed up just a few times. The rearrangement uses TRBV7-9 and TRBJ1-3; maybe TRBD1 (6 bases). V lost 5 bases, J lost 4 bases, and 18 bases lay in between. Germline loops: CDR1 SEHNR, CDR2 FQNEAQ (reference sequence). The length of the CDR3 is 16 residues. The CDR3 spells CASSPSAGVEGNTIYF. In nucleotides, the CDR3 is TGTGCCAGCAGCCCCTCGGCAGGGGTTGAAGGAAACACCATATATTTT.

This clonotype came up a few times. The V gene is TRBV20-1, the J gene TRBJ1-1, with 9 bases matching TRBD1. V gave up 3 bases and J gave up 5 bases; unmatched junction bases: 4. Per germline, CDR1 DFQATT and CDR2 SNEGSKA (reference sequence). This CDR3 comprises 13 residues. CDR3 loop: CSARPTGGTEAFF. The CDR3 DNA follows: TGCAGTGCTAGGCCGACAGGGGGGACTGAAGCTTTCTTT.

This clonotype was observed many times. In DNA form, the CDR3 reads TGTGCCAGCAGCGTAGATGGTTCTGGACTGAATACGCAGTATTTT. Protein product: CASSVDGSGLNTQYF. The J gene is TRBJ2-3, the V gene TRBV9; perhaps TRBD2 as D (5 bases). Trimming left V 0 bases short and J 7 bases short, with 15 bases between. CDR1 and CDR2 (germline): SGDLS, YYNGEE. The CDR3 covers 15 residues.

J is TRBJ2-1 and V is TRBV27, with 8 bases aligning to TRBD1. Looked up from germline, CDR1 is MNHEY and CDR2 is SMNVEV (reference sequence). The CDR3 loop spans 19 amino acids. J gave up 0 bases and V 4 bases, and 14 bases lay outside the gene matches. Here the CDR3 reads CASSWGGTGISLSYNEQFF. CDR3 DNA: TGTGCCAGCAGTTGGGGCGGGACAGGAATTTCCCTCTCCTACAATGAGCAGTTCTTC.

The rearrangement joins TRBV12-5 to TRBJ1-5; tentative D call: TRBD1 (6 bases). The CDR3 is made up of 14 amino acids. Germline-derived CDR1 and CDR2 are LGHNT and FRNRAP. Trimming shortened V by 5 bases and J by 6 bases, and 14 bases separated the two germline ends. The CDR3: CASGTGAGSQPQHF. In DNA, the CDR3 is TGTGCTAGTGGTACGGGGGCGGGGAGTCAGCCCCAGCATTTT.

This clonotype has at least ten counts. The V and J genes are TRBV20-1 and TRBJ2-1, with D maybe TRBD2 (5 bases). V dropped 3 bases and J dropped 0 bases, with 9 bases sitting between them. CDR3 length equals 14 residues. The germline V gene has CDR1 DFQATT and CDR2 SNEGSKA (reference sequence). In nucleotides, the CDR3 is TGCAGTGCTAGCGGGAAGAACTCCTACAATGAGCAGTTCTTC. Its translation: CSASGKNSYNEQFF.

This clonotype was detected many times. The chain recombines TRBV6-2 or TRBV6-3 with TRBJ2-1; TRBD1 might be the D (6 bases). In germline, CDR1 is MNHEY, CDR2 SVGEGT. CDR3 length: 15 amino acids. Trimming removed 2 bases at V and 6 bases at J, with 14 bases between. The DNA of the CDR3 is TGTGCCAGCAGTTACGGGGCCCAAGGGGGCAATGAGCAGTTCTTC. Translating gives CASSYGAQGGNEQFF.

This clonotype was detected many times. The chain joins TRBV13 to TRBJ2-7; the D gene is possibly TRBD1 (5 bases). Germline CDR1 reads PRHDT; CDR2 reads FYEKMQ (reference sequence). The CDR3 loop spans 12 amino acids. V lost 4 bases and J 5 bases, leaving 9 bases between the germline ends. For the CDR3, the DNA is TGTGCCAGCAGCTATGGACACCACGAGCAGTACTTC. It is translated as CASSYGHHEQYF.

The V gene is TRBV10-3, the J gene TRBJ2-1; TRBD2 aligns across 9 bases. Germline V gives CDR1 ENHRY, CDR2 SYGVKD. The CDR3 totals 15 residues. Trimming took 2 bases from V and 5 from J; bases not matched to a gene: 4. The CDR3 DNA follows: TGTGCCATCAGTGAGCAGCGGGAGGACGACAATGAGCAGTTCTTC. Its translation is CAISEQREDDNEQFF.

V gene TRBV6-2 or TRBV6-3 combines with J gene TRBJ1-2; TRBD1 might be the D (5 bases). The germline gives CDR1 MNHEY, CDR2 SVGEGT. The CDR3 is 15 amino acids. V lost 0 bases to trimming and J lost 7 bases, with 15 bases between them. The CDR3 sequence: CASSYSEEGVGGYTF. The CDR3 coding sequence is TGTGCCAGCAGTTACTCCGAGGAAGGGGTCGGTGGCTACACCTTC.

This clonotype was detected many times. The chain carries TRBV7-8 and TRBJ2-1; D ambiguous. Germline V CDR1 and CDR2: SGHVS, FQNEAQ. V shed 1 base and J shed 6 bases, with 10 bases lying between them. The CDR3 has 14 residues. The CDR3 region is CASSLVSDFNEQFF. CDR3 bases: TGTGCCAGCAGCTTAGTATCCGACTTCAATGAGCAGTTCTTC. The variable domain in full, completed from reference TRBV7-8 and TRBJ2-1, reads GAGVSQSPRYKVAKRGQDVALRCDPISGHVSLFWYQQALGQGPEFLTYFQNEAQLDKSGLPSDRFFAERPEGSVSTLKIQRTQQEDSAVYLCASSLVSDFNEQFFGPGTRLTVL.

This clonotype was counted ten times or more. The V call is TRBV29-1, the J call TRBJ2-7, with a weak D call TRBD2 (6 bases). CDR3 length equals 13 residues. Per the germline V gene, CDR1 is SQVTM and CDR2 is ANQGSEA. The V end lost 3 bases, the J end lost 0 bases, and 9 bases lay between the germline ends. This CDR3 reads CSVESGSSYEQYF. For the CDR3, the DNA is TGCAGCGTTGAGTCCGGGAGCTCCTACGAGCAGTACTTC.

This clonotype was picked up many times. V usage is TRBV15 and J usage is TRBJ1-5; 7 nucleotides line up with TRBD1. The germline gives CDR1 LNHNV, CDR2 YYDKDF (reference sequence). The CDR3 spans 18 residues. V gave up 1 base and J gave up 3 bases; unmatched junction bases: 12. CDR3 in amino acids: CATSRVAGQAYPNQPQHF. DNA of the CDR3: TGTGCCACCAGCAGAGTTGCAGGACAGGCATATCCCAATCAGCCCCAGCATTTT.

This clonotype was recorded many times. V is TRBV5-5 and J is TRBJ2-1; TRBD1 is a possible D gene (6 bases). V was shortened by 0 bases and J by 9 bases, with 13 bases between the two germline ends. The CDR3 contains 14 residues. CDR1 and CDR2 (germline): SGHKS, YYEKEE (reference sequence). The CDR3 nucleotides are TGTGCCAGCAGCTTGGGGACCCAAGGGGGTGAGCAGTTCTTC. It translates to CASSLGTQGGEQFF. The variable domain in full, with the rest retrieved from reference TRBV5-5 and TRBJ2-1, is DAGVTQSPTHLIKTRGQQVTLRCSPISGHKSVSWYQQVLGQGPQFIFQYYEKEERGRGNFPDRFSARQFPNYSSELNVNALLLGDSALYLCASSLGTQGGEQFFGPGTRLTVL.

This clonotype has at least ten counts. The rearrangement joins TRBV7-8 to TRBJ1-4, with D perhaps TRBD1 (5 bases). The length of the CDR3 is 15 residues. Trimming stripped 1 base from V and 8 bases from J, with 14 bases between. The germline gives CDR1 SGHVS, CDR2 FQNEAQ. CDR3 loop: CASSLVETVIEKLFF. The CDR3 DNA is TGTGCCAGCAGCTTAGTAGAGACAGTCATCGAAAAACTGTTTTTT.

Only one count was recorded for this clonotype. V usage is TRBV6-2 or TRBV6-3 and J usage is TRBJ2-7; 9 nucleotides agree with TRBD2. Germline assignment: CDR1 MNHEY and CDR2 SVGEGT. The CDR3 loop spans 15 amino acids. The V segment lost 5 bases and the J segment 6 bases; nucleotides outside the gene matches: 11. The CDR3 nucleotides are TGTGCCAGCAGTACCACTAAGCGGGAGGTCGCCGAGCAGTACTTC. Amino acids: CASSTTKREVAEQYF.